The entry below describes one T cell receptor (beta chain). Its target is unknown. These data belong to a study of glioma-infiltrating T cells after dendritic cell vaccination. Study results and limitations: Higher TCR clonality did not directly relate to longer survival. Only a small number of patients had complete blood and tumor samples. Estimated pretreatment TIL content predicted outcome after dendritic cell vaccination.

The germline V gene encodes CDR1 SGHVS and CDR2 FQNEAQ. The V gene lost 1 base and the J gene lost 6 bases, with 9 bases spanning the gap. This CDR3 contains 13 residues. Only in-frame clones appear in the TCRdb table, and some are missing; sequencing was by immunoSEQ multiplex PCR. The repertoire has approximately 2,000 clones, around three quarters of them found once; the top ten carry 9% to 13%. Noted time point: after dendritic cell vaccination, including at tumor progression/relapse. Dendritic cells derived from monocytes and pulsed with autologous tumor lysate formed the vaccine. Only patients with spare fresh-frozen tumor and over two years of follow-up were included.

This clonotype originated in a human donor with glioblastoma. Sequencing used tumor tissue, obtained after dendritic cell vaccination. This chain joins TRBV7-8 and TRBJ1-2; weak D call: TRBD1 (5 bases). Written as DNA, the CDR3 is TGTGCCAGCAGCTTAGTGGAGGGACATGGCTACACCTTC. Amino acid sequence: CASSLVEGHGYTF.